This T cell receptor beta chain derives from a study of CDR3 diversity in severe acne. TCRdb fed the PCR reads into MiXCR, producing one record per CDR3 protein. In the table there are almost 85,000 distinct CDR3 sequences, 45% to 65% of which are singletons. CDR3 length equals 17 residues. With V trimmed by 6 bases and J by 0 bases, 6 bases remained unmatched. Germline V gene data show CDR1 as MGHRA and CDR2 as YSYEKL. The TCR sequence derives from a male donor in good health, without acne. Sequencing was carried out using blood. The rearrangement uses TRBV4-1 and TRBJ2-7; TRBD2 aligns across 15 bases. Here the CDR3 reads CASSGLAGGFSSYEQYF. Written as DNA, the CDR3 is TGCGCCAGCAGTGGACTAGCGGGGGGGTTCAGCTCCTACGAGCAGTACTTC.